The 26 T cell receptor beta chains below come from one sample, sequenced in a study of cytomegalovirus exposure and HLA in healthy donors. Use of 60 Vbeta and 13 Jbeta primers characterized the PCR. TCRdb's copy holds only in-frame clones and misses some; the assay was immunoSEQ multiplex PCR. The sample shows about 120,000 clones, approximately 80% of them seen only once. Sequencing was carried out using PBMCs. These receptors came from a man aged 35 to 55 in good health and CMV-seropositive.

The gene calls are TRBV5-8 and TRBJ2-7, with 9 bases matching TRBD1. The CDR3 loop spans 15 amino acids. In germline, CDR1 is SGHTS, CDR2 YDEGEE. The V segment lost 4 bases and the J segment 4 bases; nucleotides outside the gene matches: 9. CDR3 protein: CASSRRTGVRYEQYF. In DNA, the CDR3 is TGTGCCAGCAGCCGAAGGACAGGGGTGCGGTACGAGCAGTACTTC.

This clone was observed once. This chain joins TRBV7-2 and TRBJ1-5; D not certain. Trimming shortened V by 3 bases and J by 0 bases, and 9 bases separated the two germline ends. The CDR3 is made up of 15 amino acids. The germline V gene has CDR1 SGHTA and CDR2 FQGNSA. Written as DNA, the CDR3 is TGTGCCAGCAGCTTTATGAGTTATAGCAATCAGCCCCAGCATTTT. This gives the protein CASSFMSYSNQPQHF.

The chain recombines TRBV25-1 with TRBJ2-2; maybe TRBD2 (6 bases). Germline loops: CDR1 MGHDK, CDR2 SYGVNS. The CDR3 length is 18 residues. V lost 0 bases, J lost 0 bases, and 14 bases lay in between. The CDR3 reads CASSEYSRRLANTGELFF. As DNA, the CDR3 is TGTGCCAGCAGTGAATATTCGAGGAGACTAGCGAACACCGGGGAGCTGTTTTTT.

The gene calls are TRBV28 and TRBJ2-7, with D possibly TRBD1 on 5 matching bases. Germline CDR1 and CDR2: MDHEN and SYDVKM. V lost 2 bases to trimming and J lost 5 bases, with 7 bases between them. CDR3 length: 12 residues. CDR3 in amino acids: CASSLVRDEQYF. The CDR3 DNA reads TGTGCCAGCAGTTTAGTCAGGGACGAGCAGTACTTC.

The genes are TRBV5-4 and TRBJ2-1, with D tentatively TRBD2 (5 bases). Looked up from germline, CDR1 is SGHNT and CDR2 is YYREEE (reference sequence). Trimming took 3 bases from V and 12 from J, leaving 22 bases between them. The CDR3 is 15 amino acids. The CDR3 bases are TGTGCCAGCAGCTCCAGCGAGGGTCGGTCTGTGCCGCAGTTCTTC. This encodes CASSSSEGRSVPQFF. Looking up the rest from reference TRBV5-4 and TRBJ2-1 gives the full variable domain: ETGVTQSPTHLIKTRGQQVTLRCSSQSGHNTVSWYQQALGQGPQFIFQYYREEENGRGNFPPRFSGLQFPNYSSELNVNALELDDSALYLCASSSSEGRSVPQFFGPGTRLTVL.

In its sample, this clone was seen a few times. This chain links TRBV29-1 with TRBJ2-2; 7 bases align to TRBD1. The CDR3 is made up of 15 amino acids. Germline-derived CDR1 and CDR2 are SQVTM and ANQGSEA. CDR3 nucleotide sequence: TGCACCGCTAAAACAGGGACAGCGAACACCGGGGAGCTGTTTTTT. Its protein is CTAKTGTANTGELFF.

In its sample, this clone was seen once. The rearrangement links TRBV11-1 to TRBJ2-5; TRBD1 is a possible D gene (5 bases). This CDR3 region has 14 residues. CDR1 is SGHAT, CDR2 FQDESV, per germline (reference sequence). V was trimmed by 3 bases and J by 5 bases, leaving 13 bases between them. In DNA form, the CDR3 reads TGTGCCAGCAGCTTCCAAGGGGCTCATGAGACCCAGTACTTC. It codes for CASSFQGAHETQYF.

This clone was found once. This chain joins TRBV6-6 and TRBJ2-3; 12 nucleotides line up with TRBD2. Germline-derived CDR1 and CDR2 are MNHNY and SVGAGI (reference sequence). The CDR3 is made up of 16 amino acids. The V gene end was trimmed by 2 bases and the J gene end by 0 bases; junction bases not matched to a gene: 0. CDR3 amino acids: CASSYLAGGSTDTQYF. In DNA, the CDR3 is TGTGCCAGCAGTTACCTAGCGGGGGGGAGCACAGATACGCAGTATTTT.

V usage is TRBV6-4 and J usage is TRBJ2-3, with D hard to call. The CDR3 totals 12 residues. Trimming cost V 0 bases and J 6 bases, with 4 bases left between them. Germline V gives CDR1 MRHNA, CDR2 SNTAGT. CDR3 DNA: TGTGCCAGCAGTGACTCGAGGGATACGCAGTATTTT. Protein product: CASSDSRDTQYF.

This clone was seen a few times. CDR3 DNA: TGTGCCCACAGCGCGGGAGGGGGAGCCGGGGAGCTGTTTTTT. It yields the protein CAHSAGGGAGELFF. This chain links TRBV6-5 with TRBJ2-2; 9 bases map to TRBD2. The ends lost 11 bases at V and 6 bases at J; junction bases unmatched: 10. Germline CDR1 MNHEY, CDR2 SVGAGI. The CDR3 covers 14 residues.

This clone was seen a handful of times. V and J are TRBV2 and TRBJ2-5; 7 positions agree with TRBD2. CDR1 and CDR2 from the germline V gene are SNHLY and FYNNEI. The J segment lost 5 bases and the V segment lost 4 bases, leaving 13 bases of the junction unmatched. This CDR3 spans 16 amino acids. CDR3 protein: CASSGLTGGSGETQYF. The CDR3 coding sequence is TGTGCCAGCAGTGGGTTGACGGGGGGATCGGGTGAGACCCAGTACTTC.

The chain couples TRBV5-1 to TRBJ2-2; D gene unclear. The germline V and J ends were trimmed by 0 bases and 1 base, with 7 bases remaining between them. This CDR3 is 15 amino acids long. CDR1 is SGHRS, CDR2 YFSETQ, per germline. The CDR3 loop reads CASSLVQLNTGELFF. The CDR3 DNA reads TGCGCCAGCAGCTTGGTACAGCTGAACACCGGGGAGCTGTTTTTT.

This chain links TRBV19 with TRBJ1-4; D remains unclear. The CDR3 spans 13 residues. The V gene's germline CDR1 is LNHDA and CDR2 SQIVND (reference sequence). Trimming removed 3 bases from V and 7 bases from J, with 9 bases in between. DNA of the CDR3: TGTGCCAGTAGTATGCGGCCCGGTGAAAAACTGTTTTTT. This gives the protein CASSMRPGEKLFF.

The chain employs TRBV18 and TRBJ1-3; D may be TRBD1 (5 bases). V shed 5 bases and J shed 0 bases, with 8 bases lying between them. This CDR3 contains 14 residues. Germline V gene data show CDR1 as KGHSH and CDR2 as LQKENI. The DNA of the CDR3 is TGTGCCAGCTCAACAGGAGACTCTGGAAACACCATATATTTT. Amino acid sequence: CASSTGDSGNTIYF.

The chain recombines TRBV11-2 with TRBJ1-6, with 9 bases matching TRBD1. The V and J ends lost 1 base and 11 bases, in that order; junction bases with no gene match: 3. Germline assignment: CDR1 SGHAT and CDR2 FQNNGV. The CDR3 extends over 14 amino acids. CDR3 protein: CASSLVQGATPLHF. CDR3 coding DNA: TGTGCCAGCAGCTTAGTACAGGGGGCGACACCCCTCCACTTT.

This clone has only a few counts. The genes are TRBV5-1 and TRBJ2-2, with D possibly TRBD1 on 6 matching bases. Germline V gene data show CDR1 as SGHRS and CDR2 as YFSETQ. The V and J ends lost 1 base and 2 bases respectively, with 9 bases between them. The CDR3 consists of 15 residues. The CDR3, as DNA: TGCGCCAGCAGCTTGATACAGGGAAACACCGGGGAGCTGTTTTTT. Its protein is CASSLIQGNTGELFF. Full variable domain (remainder filled in from reference TRBV5-1 and TRBJ2-2): KAGVTQTPRYLIKTRGQQVTLSCSPISGHRSVSWYQQTPGQGLQFLFEYFSETQRNKGNFPGRFSGRQFSNSRSEMNVSTLELGDSALYLCASSLIQGNTGELFFGEGSRLTVL.

The rearrangement links TRBV7-3 to TRBJ2-7, with TRBD2 matching over 8 bases. Per germline, CDR1 SGHTA and CDR2 FQGTGA. CDR3 length: 15 residues. The V and J ends lost 3 bases and 0 bases, in that order; junction bases with no gene match: 4. This CDR3 reads CASSLSGGASYEQYF. The CDR3 region has the DNA TGTGCCAGCAGCTTGAGCGGGGGCGCCTCCTACGAGCAGTACTTC.

The chain is built from TRBV7-9 and TRBJ1-2; 10 nucleotides agree with TRBD1. The CDR3 contains 15 residues. The J segment lost 1 base and the V segment lost 7 bases, leaving 6 bases of the junction unmatched. Looked up from germline, CDR1 is SEHNR and CDR2 is FQNEAQ (reference sequence). The CDR3 DNA follows: TGTGCCAGCACCCAGGACAGGGGGTTTAACTATGGCTACACCTTC. Translation: CASTQDRGFNYGYTF.

V gene TRBV9 combines with J gene TRBJ2-7, with D possibly matching TRBD1 (5 bases). This CDR3 spans 14 amino acids. Germline V gene data show CDR1 as SGDLS and CDR2 as YYNGEE. Trimming took off 2 bases at V and 2 bases at J, with 11 bases between the two ends. CDR3 in amino acids: CASSVWTPTYEQYF. The CDR3 region has the DNA TGTGCCAGCAGCGTTTGGACACCCACCTACGAGCAGTACTTC. Supplemented by reference TRBV9 and TRBJ2-7, the full variable domain reads DSGVTQTPKHLITATGQRVTLRCSPRSGDLSVYWYQQSLDQGLQFLIQYYNGEERAKGNILERFSAQQFPDLHSELNLSSLELGDSALYFCASSVWTPTYEQYFGPGTRLTVT.

This clone was seen more than once but under ten times. The chain joins TRBV4-3 to TRBJ1-2, with D perhaps matching TRBD1 (5 bases). The germline V gene has CDR1 LGHNA and CDR2 YSLEER. This CDR3 is 15 amino acids long. Between the trimmed V and J ends, which lost 1 base and 5 bases, there was a span of 14 bases. The CDR3 reads CASSQGREGTYGYTF. The CDR3 nucleotides are TGCGCCAGCAGCCAAGGCAGGGAGGGAACATATGGCTACACCTTC.

The gene calls are TRBV10-2 and TRBJ1-1; the D is unclear. V dropped 4 bases and J dropped 1 base, with 10 bases sitting between them. The CDR3 sequence is 14 residues long. CDR1 WSHSY and CDR2 SAAADI come from the germline V gene. Written as DNA, the CDR3 is TGCGCCAGCAGTGGGCTCAGATCGAACACTGAAGCTTTCTTT. Translation: CASSGLRSNTEAFF.

This chain connects TRBV27 to TRBJ1-5, with 7 bases that match TRBD1. The CDR3 sequence is 13 residues long. The V gene's germline CDR1 is MNHEY and CDR2 SMNVEV (reference sequence). V was clipped by 8 bases and J by 4 bases; unmatched bases: 5. CDR3 in amino acids: CASSGQENQPQHF. The CDR3, as DNA: TGTGCCAGCTCTGGACAGGAAAATCAGCCCCAGCATTTT.

The chain couples TRBV19 to TRBJ1-1; D possibly corresponds to TRBD1 (6 bases). CDR1 LNHDA and CDR2 SQIVND come from the germline V gene (reference sequence). Trimming took 6 bases from V and 2 from J, leaving 10 bases between them. CDR3 length equals 13 residues. CDR3 in amino acids: CASSPGVNTEAFF. The CDR3 region has the DNA TGTGCCAGTAGCCCAGGGGTTAACACTGAAGCTTTCTTT.

The chain has TRBV7-6 and TRBJ1-1; D is perhaps TRBD1 (6 bases). The length of the CDR3 is 14 residues. Germline V gene data show CDR1 as SGHVS and CDR2 as FNYEAQ. The V end was cut by 7 bases, the J end by 1 base, with 13 bases between. In nucleotides, the CDR3 is TGTGCCAGCATTCAAATGACAGGGAACACTGAAGCTTTCTTT. The encoded protein is CASIQMTGNTEAFF.

The table lists this clone with a few counts. This rearrangement joins TRBV11-2 to TRBJ2-2; the D is unclear. CDR1 SGHAT and CDR2 FQNNGV come from the germline V gene. V lost 0 bases to trimming and J lost 8 bases, with 7 bases between them. The CDR3 spans 13 residues. The CDR3 spells CASSLERSGELFF. In DNA form, the CDR3 reads TGTGCCAGCAGCTTAGAGCGGTCGGGGGAGCTGTTTTTT. Full variable domain (missing parts from reference TRBV11-2 and TRBJ2-2): EAGVAQSPRYKIIEKRQSVAFWCNPISGHATLYWYQQILGQGPKLLIQFQNNGVVDDSQLPKDRFSAERLKGVDSTLKIQPAKLEDSAVYLCASSLERSGELFFGEGSRLTVL.

The genes are TRBV4-1 and TRBJ2-2, with 12 nucleotides matching TRBD2. Germline V lookup: CDR1 MGHRA, CDR2 YSYEKL. Unmatched junction bases numbered 7, after V lost 3 bases and J lost 5 bases. The CDR3 is made up of 17 amino acids. The CDR3 sequence: CASSQVLAGGRTGELFF. The CDR3 nucleotides are TGCGCCAGCAGCCAGGTACTAGCGGGGGGCCGGACCGGGGAGCTGTTTTTT.